Sequencing of this TCR beta chain was carried out in a study of control samples from healthy donors and cancer patients. The protocol was immunoSEQ multiplex PCR, while the TCRdb copy is restricted to in-frame clones and leaves out a portion. The table records around 110,000 clones, about 94% of them present only once. This clone was observed a single time. Germline lookup yields CDR1 MNHEY and CDR2 SVGAGI. Deletions cut 2 bases from V and 7 bases from J, with 9 bases between. The CDR3 covers 14 residues. This TCR derives from a man aged 30 to 45 in good health. The V call is TRBV6-5, the J call TRBJ1-6; D is undetermined. The sequenced material came from blood. CDR3 in DNA: TGTGCCAGCAGTTACCGGCCCCCCAATTCACCCCTCCACTTT. It encodes CASSYRPPNSPLHF.